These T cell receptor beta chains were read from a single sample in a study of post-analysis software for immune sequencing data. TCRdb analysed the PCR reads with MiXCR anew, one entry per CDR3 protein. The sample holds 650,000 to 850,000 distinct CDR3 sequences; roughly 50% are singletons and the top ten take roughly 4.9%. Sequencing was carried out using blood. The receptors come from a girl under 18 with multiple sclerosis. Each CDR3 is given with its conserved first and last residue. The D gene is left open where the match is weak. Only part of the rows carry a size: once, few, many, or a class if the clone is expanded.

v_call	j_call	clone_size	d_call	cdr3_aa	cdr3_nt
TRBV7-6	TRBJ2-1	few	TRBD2	CASSPRAGTSSYNEQFF	TGTGCCAGCAGCCCCCGGGCCGGGACTAGCTCCTACAATGAGCAGTTCTTC
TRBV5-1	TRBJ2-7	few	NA	CASSSQPFEQYF	TGCGCCAGCAGCTCTCAGCCCTTCGAGCAGTACTTC
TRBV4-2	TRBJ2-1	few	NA	CASSSVAGRGEQFF	TGTGCCAGCAGCTCTGTAGCAGGAAGGGGTGAGCAGTTCTTC
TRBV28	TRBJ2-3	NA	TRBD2	CASSTEREASTDTQYF	TGTGCCAGCAGTACTGAGCGGGAGGCTAGCACAGATACGCAGTATTTT
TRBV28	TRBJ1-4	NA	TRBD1	CASRPGGVNEKLFF	TGTGCCAGCAGGCCAGGGGGCGTTAATGAAAAACTGTTTTTT
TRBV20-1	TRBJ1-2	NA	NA	CSARAPGTKNYGYTF	TGCAGTGCTAGAGCTCCGGGAACTAAAAACTATGGCTACACCTTC
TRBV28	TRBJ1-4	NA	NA	CASSYLGGQGATNEKLFF	TGTGCCAGCAGTTACCTGGGGGGACAAGGGGCAACTAATGAAAAACTGTTTTTT
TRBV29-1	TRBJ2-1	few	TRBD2	CSVEGRREGGNEQFF	TGCAGCGTTGAAGGTCGGCGGGAGGGCGGGAATGAGCAGTTCTTC
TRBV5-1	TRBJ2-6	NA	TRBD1	CASRQTGSGANVLTF	TGCGCCAGCAGACAGACAGGGTCTGGGGCCAACGTCCTGACTTTC
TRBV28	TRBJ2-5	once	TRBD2	CASSPLGLAETPAEETQYF	TGTGCCAGCAGTCCCCTCGGACTAGCGGAGACCCCCGCAGAAGAGACCCAGTACTTC